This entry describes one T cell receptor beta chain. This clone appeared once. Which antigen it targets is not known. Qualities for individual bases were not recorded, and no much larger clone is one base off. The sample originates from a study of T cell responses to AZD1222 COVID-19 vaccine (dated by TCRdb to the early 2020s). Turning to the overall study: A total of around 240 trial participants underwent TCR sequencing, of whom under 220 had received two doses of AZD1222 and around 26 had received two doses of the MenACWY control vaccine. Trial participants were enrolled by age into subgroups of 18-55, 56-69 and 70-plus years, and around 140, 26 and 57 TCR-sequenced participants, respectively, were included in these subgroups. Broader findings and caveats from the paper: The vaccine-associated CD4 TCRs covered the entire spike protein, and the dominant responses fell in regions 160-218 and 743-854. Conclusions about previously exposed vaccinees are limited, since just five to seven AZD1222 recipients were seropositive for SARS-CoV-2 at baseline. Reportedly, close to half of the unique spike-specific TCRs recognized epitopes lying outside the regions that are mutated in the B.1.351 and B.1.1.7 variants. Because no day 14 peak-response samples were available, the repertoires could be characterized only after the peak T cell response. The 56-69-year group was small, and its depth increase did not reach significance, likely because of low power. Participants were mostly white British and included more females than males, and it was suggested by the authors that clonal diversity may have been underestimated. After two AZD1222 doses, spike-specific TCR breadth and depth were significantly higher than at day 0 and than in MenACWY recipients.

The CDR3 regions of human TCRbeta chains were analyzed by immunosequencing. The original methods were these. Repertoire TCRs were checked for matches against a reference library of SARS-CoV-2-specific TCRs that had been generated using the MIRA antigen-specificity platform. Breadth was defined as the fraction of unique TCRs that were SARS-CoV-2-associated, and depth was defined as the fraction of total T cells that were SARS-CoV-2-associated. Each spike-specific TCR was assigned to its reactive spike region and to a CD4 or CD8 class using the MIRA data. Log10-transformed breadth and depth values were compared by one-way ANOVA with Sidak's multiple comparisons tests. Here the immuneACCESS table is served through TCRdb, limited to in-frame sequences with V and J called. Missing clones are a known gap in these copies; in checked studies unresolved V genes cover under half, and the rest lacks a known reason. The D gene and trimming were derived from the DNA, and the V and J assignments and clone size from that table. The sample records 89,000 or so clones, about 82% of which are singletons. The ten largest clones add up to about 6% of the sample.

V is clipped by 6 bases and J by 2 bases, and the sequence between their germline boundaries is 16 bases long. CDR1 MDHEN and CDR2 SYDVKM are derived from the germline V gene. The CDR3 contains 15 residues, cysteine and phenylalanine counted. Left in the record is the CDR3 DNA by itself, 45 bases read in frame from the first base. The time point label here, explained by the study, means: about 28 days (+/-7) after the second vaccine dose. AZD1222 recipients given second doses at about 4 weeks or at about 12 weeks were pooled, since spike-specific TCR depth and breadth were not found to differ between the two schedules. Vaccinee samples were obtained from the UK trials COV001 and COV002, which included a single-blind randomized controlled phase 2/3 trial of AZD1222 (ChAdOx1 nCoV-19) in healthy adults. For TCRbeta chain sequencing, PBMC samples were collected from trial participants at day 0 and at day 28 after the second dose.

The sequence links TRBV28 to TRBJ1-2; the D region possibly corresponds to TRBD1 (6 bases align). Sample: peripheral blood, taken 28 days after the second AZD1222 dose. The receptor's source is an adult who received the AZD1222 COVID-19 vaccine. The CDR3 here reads CASSRGDTGNYGYTF. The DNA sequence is TGTGCCAGCAGCCGTGGCGATACAGGGAACTATGGCTACACCTTC.